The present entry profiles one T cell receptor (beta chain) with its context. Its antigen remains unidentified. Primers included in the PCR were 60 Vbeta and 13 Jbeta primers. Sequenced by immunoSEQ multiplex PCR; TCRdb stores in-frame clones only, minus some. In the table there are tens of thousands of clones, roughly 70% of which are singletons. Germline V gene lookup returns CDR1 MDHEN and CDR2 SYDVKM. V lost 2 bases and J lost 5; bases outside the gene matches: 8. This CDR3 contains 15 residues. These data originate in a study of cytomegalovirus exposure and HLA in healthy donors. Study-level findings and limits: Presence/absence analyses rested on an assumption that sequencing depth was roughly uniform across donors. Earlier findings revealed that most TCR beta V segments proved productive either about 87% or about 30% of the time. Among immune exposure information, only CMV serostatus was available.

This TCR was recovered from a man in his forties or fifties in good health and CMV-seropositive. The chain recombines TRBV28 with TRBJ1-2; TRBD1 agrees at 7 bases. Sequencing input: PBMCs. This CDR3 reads CASSLTLGQSYGYTF. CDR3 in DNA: TGTGCCAGCAGTTTAACCCTGGGACAGAGTTATGGCTACACCTTC.